Below are 29 T cell receptor beta chains sequenced from a single sample in a study of human T cells and chemical hapten exposure. The time point was: pre-sensitization, week 0. The treatment: therapeutic diphenylcyclopropenone sensitization with weekly scalp DPC. TCRdb recomputed calls from the RACE reads with MiXCR, one row per CDR3 protein. The sample yields tens of thousands of distinct CDR3 sequences, approximately 10% seen once. The source material was whole blood, sampled in connection with sensitization to the hapten diphenylcyclopropenone (DPC). These TCRs come from a man aged 30-40 years with alopecia areata. Some clones in this sample may be carry-over from other donors' samples.

This clonotype occurred many times. The chain recombines TRBV6-2 or TRBV6-3 with TRBJ2-7; D may be TRBD1 (6 bases). This CDR3 has 14 amino acids. CDR1 is MNHEY and CDR2 is SVGEGT in the germline V gene. Trimming took 6 bases from V and 2 from J, leaving 14 bases between them. The CDR3 nucleotides are TGTGCCAGCAGCAGGGACACCCCAACCTACGAGCAGTACTTC. Amino acids: CASSRDTPTYEQYF.

This clonotype was detected once. The V call is TRBV21-1, the J call TRBJ1-1. TRBV21-1 is a recognized pseudogene. This CDR3 spans 15 amino acids. The CDR3 DNA reads TGTGCCAGCAGCAAGGAATGTATGAGGAACACTGAAGCTTTCTTT. This encodes CASSKECMRNTEAFF.

This clonotype turned up a few times. The chain links TRBV7-9 to TRBJ1-6; a possible D gene is TRBD1 (6 bases). This CDR3 contains 15 residues. Germline lookup yields CDR1 SEHNR and CDR2 FQNEAQ (reference sequence). The V and J ends lost 1 base and 10 bases respectively, with 14 bases between them. The CDR3 region is CASSLEGGAVSPLHF. CDR3 sequence (DNA): TGTGCCAGCAGCTTAGAAGGGGGGGCTGTATCACCCCTCCACTTT.

The chain joins TRBV5-1 to TRBJ2-7; 7 nucleotides align to TRBD1. CDR3 length: 14 residues. Germline CDR1 reads SGHRS; CDR2 reads YFSETQ. V was clipped by 1 base and J by 0 bases; unmatched bases: 1. For the CDR3, the DNA is TGCGCCAGCAGCTTGAAGGGGGCCTCCTACGAGCAGTACTTC. Translated: CASSLKGASYEQYF.

This clonotype has just a few counts. The V gene is TRBV7-2, the J gene TRBJ1-4; D perhaps matches TRBD1 (6 bases). Trimming took 4 bases from V and 15 from J, leaving 12 bases between them. Germline-derived CDR1 and CDR2 are SGHTA and FQGNSA. This CDR3 spans 11 amino acids. The CDR3 protein is CASSSQGSVFF. The CDR3 coding sequence is TGTGCCAGCAGCTCACAGGGTAGTGTGTTTTTT.

The chain employs TRBV20-1 and TRBJ2-5; 8 bases line up with TRBD2. V trimming: 3 bases; J trimming: 5 bases; junction bases outside the gene matches: 8. In germline, CDR1 is DFQATT, CDR2 SNEGSKA (reference sequence). CDR3 length: 14 residues. This chain's CDR3 is CSARMPGGQETQYF. CDR3 DNA: TGCAGTGCTAGGATGCCGGGGGGGCAGGAGACCCAGTACTTC.

This clonotype was found many times. This chain uses TRBV2 with TRBJ2-7; 11 bases are shared with TRBD2. Germline values: CDR1 SNHLY, CDR2 FYNNEI. The CDR3 runs to 13 residues. Unmatched junction bases numbered 5, after V lost 6 bases and J lost 7 bases. The DNA of the CDR3 is TGTGCCAGCAGGATAGCGGGGGGGCAAGAGCAGTACTTC. Translation: CASRIAGGQEQYF.

This clonotype was detected a few times. This chain connects TRBV6-5 to TRBJ1-5; 7 positions match TRBD1. The CDR3 runs to 13 residues. The J segment lost 6 bases and the V segment lost 6 bases, leaving 5 bases of the junction unmatched. The germline gives CDR1 MNHEY, CDR2 SVGAGI. CDR3 sequence (DNA): TGTGCCAGCAGAAGACAGGGTGGTCAGCCCCAGCATTTT. Amino acid sequence: CASRRQGGQPQHF.

In this sample, this clonotype turned up a few times. J is TRBJ2-3 and V is TRBV11-2; D uncertain. Between the trimmed V and J ends, which lost 2 bases and 4 bases, there was a span of 10 bases. In germline, CDR1 is SGHAT, CDR2 FQNNGV. The CDR3 has 14 residues. CDR3 sequence reads: CASSLWPAADTQYF. CDR3 nucleotide sequence: TGTGCCAGCAGCTTATGGCCCGCGGCAGATACGCAGTATTTT.

The gene calls are TRBV11-2 and TRBJ1-2, with 9 nucleotides matching TRBD1. CDR3 length: 14 amino acids. Germline CDR1 and CDR2: SGHAT and FQNNGV. J was trimmed by 5 bases and V by 3 bases; bases with no gene match: 4. CDR3: CASSLDRGLYGYTF. The CDR3 DNA is TGTGCCAGCAGCTTGGACAGGGGCCTTTATGGCTACACCTTC.

This clonotype has a count of ten or more. The V call is TRBV28, the J call TRBJ2-7; D perhaps matches TRBD2 (5 bases). V dropped 4 bases and J dropped 4 bases, with 20 bases sitting between them. This CDR3 has 16 residues. Germline V gene lookup returns CDR1 MDHEN and CDR2 SYDVKM. The CDR3 spells CASSSAGQALRYEQYV. In DNA form, the CDR3 reads TGTGCCAGCAGTTCCGCGGGCCAGGCCCTGAGATACGAGCAGTACGTC.

The chain links TRBV29-1 to TRBJ2-3; no reliable D call. CDR3 length: 11 residues. Germline V gene sequence: CDR1 SQVTM, CDR2 ANQGSEA. V was clipped by 3 bases and J by 2 bases, with 3 bases between them. The CDR3 loop is CSVDYTDTQYF. CDR3 bases: TGCAGCGTTGACTACACAGATACGCAGTATTTT.

This clonotype occurred a few times. V is TRBV9 and J is TRBJ1-1; D remains unclear. Trimming took 5 bases from V and 9 from J, leaving 11 bases between them. The CDR3 consists of 11 residues. Germline V CDR1 and CDR2: SGDLS, YYNGEE. CDR3 amino acids: CASRNDGQAFF. The CDR3, as DNA: TGTGCCAGCAGGAATGACGGACAAGCTTTCTTT.

The rearrangement links TRBV28 to TRBJ2-1, with D perhaps TRBD2 (6 bases). Trimming took off 2 bases at V and 3 bases at J, with 14 bases between the two ends. Germline-derived CDR1 and CDR2 are MDHEN and SYDVKM. The CDR3 extends over 16 amino acids. DNA for the CDR3: TGTGCCAGCAGTTTAAATCCCCAGGGAGGCTACAATGAGCAGTTCTTC. It encodes CASSLNPQGGYNEQFF.

The rearrangement links TRBV10-2 to TRBJ2-7, with D possibly being TRBD1 or TRBD2 (6 bases each). The CDR3 loop spans 14 amino acids. Trimming removed 2 bases at V and 4 bases at J, with 12 bases between. CDR1 and CDR2 (germline): WSHSY, SAAADI. Here the CDR3 DNA reads TGCGCCAGCAGTGAGGGGGGGCGTAGGTACGAGCAGTACGTC. This codes for CASSEGGRRYEQYV.

This clonotype was counted ten times or more. The chain uses TRBV6-2 or TRBV6-3 and TRBJ2-3, with TRBD1 matching 7 bases. Germline V gene sequence: CDR1 MNHEY, CDR2 SVGEGT. With V trimmed by 8 bases and J by 3 bases, 8 bases remained unmatched. The CDR3 is 14 amino acids. CDR3 DNA: TGTGCCAGCTCTCGACAGGGTTGGACAGATACGCAGTATTTT. As protein: CASSRQGWTDTQYF.

This clonotype was found many times. The rearrangement links TRBV27 to TRBJ2-3; D gene ambiguous. Germline V gene lookup returns CDR1 MNHEY and CDR2 SMNVEV (reference sequence). The germline V and J ends were trimmed by 5 bases and 4 bases, with 10 bases remaining between them. This CDR3 spans 13 amino acids. CDR3 in amino acids: CASSPRLADTQYF. For the CDR3, the DNA is TGTGCCAGCAGTCCCAGGTTAGCAGATACGCAGTATTTT.

This rearrangement joins TRBV6-6 to TRBJ2-7, with 7 bases that match TRBD2. Germline values: CDR1 MNHNY, CDR2 SVGAGI (reference sequence). The CDR3 is 14 residues long. V shed 3 bases, J shed 0 bases, and the junction held 2 bases outside the gene matches. CDR3 DNA sequence: TGTGCCAGCAGTTATGGGGGGGACTCCTACGAGCAGTACTTC. This translates into CASSYGGDSYEQYF.

The J gene is TRBJ2-4, the V gene TRBV2; a possible D gene is TRBD1 (5 bases). The CDR3 loop spans 15 amino acids. The ends were cut back, 0 bases at V and 5 bases at J, with 11 bases in the middle. The V gene's germline CDR1 is SNHLY and CDR2 FYNNEI. The CDR3 DNA sequence: TGTGCCAGCAGTGAAGCGCCGACAGAAGAAAACATTCAGTACTTC. It yields the protein CASSEAPTEENIQYF. Combining the CDR3 with reference TRBV2 and TRBJ2-4 gives the whole variable domain EPEVTQTPSHQVTQMGQEVILRCVPISNHLYFYWYRQILGQKVEFLVSFYNNEISEKSEIFDDQFSVERPDGSNFTLKIRSTKLEDSAMYFCASSEAPTEENIQYFGAGTRLSVL.

This clonotype was observed many times. The chain has TRBV14 and TRBJ2-7; no clear D gene. Germline CDR1 reads SGHDN; CDR2 reads FVKESK. The V end was cut by 1 base, the J end by 0 bases, with 7 bases between. CDR3 length: 14 amino acids. In DNA form, the CDR3 reads TGTGCCAGCAGCCAAGTGCACAGCTCCTACGAGCAGTACTTC. It yields the protein CASSQVHSSYEQYF.

Only a few counts were recorded for this clonotype. The chain carries TRBV20-1 and TRBJ2-5; TRBD2 matches 7 bases. The CDR3 is 13 amino acids. The germline V gene encodes CDR1 DFQATT and CDR2 SNEGSKA (reference sequence). The J segment lost 7 bases and the V segment lost 1 base, leaving 6 bases of the junction unmatched. Written as DNA, the CDR3 is TGCAGTGCTAGAGGCGGGAGTAGCGCGACCCAGTACTTC. This gives the protein CSARGGSSATQYF.

This clonotype occurred many times. The chain has TRBV4-1 and TRBJ2-3; tentatively, D is TRBD2 (5 bases). V lost 5 bases to trimming and J lost 0 bases, with 15 bases between them. Per germline, CDR1 MGHRA and CDR2 YSYEKL. The CDR3 is made up of 16 amino acids. The CDR3 protein is CASSTIIRGSTDTQYF. In DNA form, the CDR3 reads TGCGCCAGCAGCACTATAATCCGGGGAAGCACAGATACGCAGTATTTT.

This rearrangement joins TRBV7-2 to TRBJ1-2; D is unclear. The CDR3 is made up of 11 amino acids. V shed 2 bases and J shed 7 bases, with 5 bases lying between them. The germline gives CDR1 SGHTA, CDR2 FQGNSA. CDR3 DNA: TGTGCCAGCAGCTTACCCTCTGGCTACACCTTC. This sequence encodes CASSLPSGYTF.

Concerning this clonotype: A junction boundary mismatches the germline segment, possibly from a read error. This chain joins TRBV29-1 and TRBJ1-5, with TRBD1 matching 8 bases. CDR3 length: 12 residues. The germline CDR1 and CDR2 sequences are SQVTM and ANQGSEA. CDR3 sequence: CSARQGTQPRHF. The CDR3, as DNA: TGCAGCGCCCGACAGGGGACACAGCCCCGGCATTTT.

This clonotype was seen a few times. The chain has TRBV7-6 and TRBJ1-5; 9 positions match TRBD1. Germline V CDR1 and CDR2: SGHVS, FNYEAQ. After removal of 5 bases from V and 6 bases from J, the junction contained 11 bases not matched to a gene. The CDR3 totals 16 residues. As DNA, the CDR3 is TGTGCCAGCAGCCCGTCGGGACAGGGCGTAGGTCAGCCCCAGCATTTT. It translates to CASSPSGQGVGQPQHF.

This clonotype was counted many times. The rearrangement links TRBV7-8 to TRBJ1-2; D call uncertain. Trimming took 1 base from V and 6 from J, leaving 9 bases between them. The CDR3 is made up of 13 amino acids. Germline lookup yields CDR1 SGHVS and CDR2 FQNEAQ. The CDR3 protein is CASSLGRTDGYTF. CDR3 sequence (DNA): TGTGCCAGCAGCTTAGGGCGGACCGATGGCTACACCTTC.

V gene TRBV11-2 combines with J gene TRBJ2-2, with TRBD2 identical over 7 bases. J was trimmed by 4 bases and V by 7 bases; bases with no gene match: 9. The CDR3 length is 15 residues. Germline-derived CDR1 and CDR2 are SGHAT and FQNNGV. The CDR3 reads CASTPWGGGTGELFF. CDR3 sequence (DNA): TGTGCCAGCACCCCATGGGGCGGGGGCACCGGGGAGCTGTTTTTT.

The chain couples TRBV7-9 to TRBJ1-1; D is perhaps TRBD1 (5 bases). Germline CDR1 and CDR2: SEHNR and FQNEAQ (reference sequence). V was cut by 1 base and J by 6 bases, with 9 bases left in between. The CDR3 contains 13 residues. CDR3 DNA sequence: TGTGCCAGCAGCTTAGGGCAGGGCTCTGAAGCTTTCTTT. Translation gives CASSLGQGSEAFF.

This chain connects TRBV28 to TRBJ2-3; 8 bases are shared with TRBD2. CDR1 MDHEN and CDR2 SYDVKM come from the germline V gene. The CDR3 runs to 15 residues. Trimming at V came to 5 bases and at J to 6 bases, leaving 10 bases not matched to a gene. CDR3 sequence (DNA): TGTGCCAGCAGTCCTCCCCCACTAGCGGCGGATACGCAGTATTTT. Encoded protein: CASSPPPLAADTQYF.